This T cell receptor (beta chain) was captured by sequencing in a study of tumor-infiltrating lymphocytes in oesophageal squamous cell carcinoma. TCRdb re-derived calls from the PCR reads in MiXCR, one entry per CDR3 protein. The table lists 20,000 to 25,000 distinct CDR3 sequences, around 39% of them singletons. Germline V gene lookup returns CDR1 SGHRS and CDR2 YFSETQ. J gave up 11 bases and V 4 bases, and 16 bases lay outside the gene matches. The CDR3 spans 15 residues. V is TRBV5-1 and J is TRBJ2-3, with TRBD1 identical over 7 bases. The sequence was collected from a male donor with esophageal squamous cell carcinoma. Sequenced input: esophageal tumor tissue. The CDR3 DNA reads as TGCGCCAGCAGCCCGGGACAGTCGCCATACAATGAGCAGTATTTT. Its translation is CASSPGQSPYNEQYF.